This is a list of T cell receptor beta chains from one sample in a study of cytomegalovirus exposure and HLA in healthy donors. Profiling relied on immunoSEQ multiplex PCR, and the TCRdb table lists in-frame clones only, not all of them. Of some 200,000 clones listed, more than 65% were seen once; the top ten hold 1.5%. Sequenced input: PBMCs. Receptors originate from a girl between 5 and 17 years old in good health and CMV-seropositive. The CDR3 runs from the conserved cysteine through the conserved F or W. D genes are given only for firm matches. Where a row states a size, it is once, few, many or the class of an expanded clone; other rows omit it.

TRBD1,TRBJ2-7,13,TRBV23-1,.,TGCGCCATCCTCGACAGGGAAGCCTACGAGCAGTACTTC,CAILDREAYEQYF
TRBD1,TRBJ2-1,15,TRBV5-4,.,TGTGCCAGCAGCTTGGAAGGGACAGGGTCCAATGAGCAGTTCTTC,CASSLEGTGSNEQFF
.,TRBJ1-3,14,TRBV15,.,TGTGCCACCAGCAGCCGGGGTCCTGGAAACACCATATATTTT,CATSSRGPGNTIYF
TRBD1,TRBJ2-7,16,TRBV7-9,.,TGTGCCAGCACCCTCATTCGGGACAGGGTGTCCTACGAGCAGTACTTC,CASTLIRDRVSYEQYF
TRBD1,TRBJ1-2,17,TRBV9,once,TGTGCCAGCAGCGTTGATGCGGGACAGGGTGATAACTATGGCTACACCTTC,CASSVDAGQGDNYGYTF
TRBD1,TRBJ1-5,13,TRBV10-3,.,TGTGCCACAGCCAGGGGGAACAATCAGCCCCAGCATTTT,CATARGNNQPQHF
.,TRBJ2-5,11,TRBV7-8,.,TGTGCCAGCAGCTCGAGGGAGACCCAGTACTTC,CASSSRETQYF
.,TRBJ1-6,16,TRBV11-2,.,TGTGCCAGCAGCTTAGATCGGGGGGTAAAGGGATCACCCCTCCACTTT,CASSLDRGVKGSPLHF
TRBD2,TRBJ2-3,17,TRBV4-3,.,TGCGCCAGCAGCCAAGACCCTCGGGGGGGCGGCACAGATACGCAGTATTTT,CASSQDPRGGGTDTQYF
TRBD2,TRBJ2-7,17,TRBV15,.,TGTGCCACCAGCAGAGACGGGACTAGCGGGGGGGTGTACGAGCAGTACTTC,CATSRDGTSGGVYEQYF
TRBD1,TRBJ1-2,14,TRBV6-4,few,TGTGCCAGCCGCGACAGGGCAGTTAACTATGGCTACACCTTC,CASRDRAVNYGYTF
TRBD1,TRBJ2-5,14,TRBV6-1,few,TGTGCCAGCAGTGGACAGGGGGCAGGGGAGACCCAGTACTTC,CASSGQGAGETQYF
.,TRBJ1-5,18,TRBV21-1,.,TGTGCCAGCATCCCGCGGGGGAATCTTTTCCGTAGCAATCAGCCCCAGCATTTT,CASIPRGNLFRSNQPQHF
.,TRBJ2-5,13,TRBV2,once,TGTGCCAGCACTGTACAGTACCAAGAGACCCAGTACTTC,CASTVQYQETQYF
TRBD2,TRBJ2-1,17,TRBV4-3,once,TGCGCCAGCAGCCAAGAAGAAGCGGGGGGAAAATACAATGAGCAGTTCTTC,CASSQEEAGGKYNEQFF
TRBD1,TRBJ1-6,16,TRBV25-1,.,TGTGCCAGCAGTGGACCGGAGGACAGGGTCTACTCACCCCTCCACTTT,CASSGPEDRVYSPLHF
TRBD1,TRBJ2-7,15,TRBV7-2,.,TGTGCCAGCAGCTTAGCGGGGACAGGGTGGAGCGAGCAGTACTTC,CASSLAGTGWSEQYF
TRBD1,TRBJ1-2,14,TRBV9,.,TGTGCCAGCAGCGGACCAGGACAGGGCTATGGCTACACCTTC,CASSGPGQGYGYTF
.,TRBJ2-5,15,TRBV9,.,TGTGCCAGCAGCGTAGGGCCAGGTTATGAAGAGACCCAGTACTTC,CASSVGPGYEETQYF
.,TRBJ1-2,13,TRBV7-2,few,TGTGCCAGCAGCTTACCAGGATCCTATGGCTACACCTTC,CASSLPGSYGYTF
.,TRBJ2-5,12,TRBV10-3,.,TGTGCCATCAGTGTTGGGGGGGAGACCCAGTACTTC,CAISVGGETQYF
.,TRBJ1-2,14,TRBV12-1,.,TGTGCCAGCAGCTTAGGGGGGGAGGACTATGGCTACACCTTC,CASSLGGEDYGYTF
TRBD1,TRBJ2-7,14,TRBV13,.,TGTGCCAGCACCTTTAGGGACAGATACTACGAGCAGTACTTC,CASTFRDRYYEQYF
.,TRBJ1-2,16,TRBV23-1,few,TGCGCCAGCAGTCAATCGTTAGGGGGGGGGTACTATGGCTACACCTTC,CASSQSLGGGYYGYTF
TRBD1,TRBJ1-6,14,TRBV18,.,TGTGCCAGCTCACTCGCCGGGACAGATTCACCCCTCCACTTT,CASSLAGTDSPLHF
.,TRBJ1-1,15,TRBV27,.,TGTGCCAGCAGTTTATTTCCAGGGTGGAACACTGAAGCTTTCTTT,CASSLFPGWNTEAFF
.,TRBJ2-7,12,TRBV5-5,.,TGTGCCAGCAGCTCTGGACTTTACGAGCAGTACTTC,CASSSGLYEQYF
.,TRBJ2-3,16,TRBV2,.,TGTGCCAGCAGTGAAAGCGGCACCACCAACACAGATACGCAGTATTTT,CASSESGTTNTDTQYF
TRBD1,TRBJ1-5,16,TRBV19,.,TGTGCCAGTAGTCCGGACAGGCCTCTTAGCAATCAGCCCCAGCATTTT,CASSPDRPLSNQPQHF